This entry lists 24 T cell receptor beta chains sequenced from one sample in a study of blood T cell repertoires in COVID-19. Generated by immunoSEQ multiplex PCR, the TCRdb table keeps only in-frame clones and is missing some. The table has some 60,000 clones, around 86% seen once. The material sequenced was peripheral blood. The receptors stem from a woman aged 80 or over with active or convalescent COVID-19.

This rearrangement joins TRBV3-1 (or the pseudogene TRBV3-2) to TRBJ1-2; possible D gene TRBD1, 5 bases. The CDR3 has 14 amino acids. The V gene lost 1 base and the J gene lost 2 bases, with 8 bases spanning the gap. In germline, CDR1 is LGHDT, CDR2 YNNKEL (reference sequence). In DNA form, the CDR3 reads TGTGCCAGCAGCCAAGGGGGCGTCAACTATGGCTACACCTTC. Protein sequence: CASSQGGVNYGYTF.

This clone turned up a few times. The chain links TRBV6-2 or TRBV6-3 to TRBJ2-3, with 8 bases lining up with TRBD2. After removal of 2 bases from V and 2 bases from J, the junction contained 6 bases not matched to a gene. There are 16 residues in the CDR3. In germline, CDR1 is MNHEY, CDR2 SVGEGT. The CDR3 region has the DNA TGTGCCAGCAGTTACGGCGGGGGGCCTAACACAGATACGCAGTATTTT. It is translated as CASSYGGGPNTDTQYF.

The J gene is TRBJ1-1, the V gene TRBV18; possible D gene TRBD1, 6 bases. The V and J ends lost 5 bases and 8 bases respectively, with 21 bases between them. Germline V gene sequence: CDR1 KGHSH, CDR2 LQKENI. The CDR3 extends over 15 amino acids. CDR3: CASSSTGNNVGEAFF. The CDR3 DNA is TGTGCCAGCTCATCAACAGGGAATAACGTCGGGGAAGCTTTCTTT.

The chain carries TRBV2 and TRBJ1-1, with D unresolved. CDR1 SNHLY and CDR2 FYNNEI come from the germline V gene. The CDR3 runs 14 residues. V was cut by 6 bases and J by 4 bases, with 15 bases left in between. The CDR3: CASSLIGGGTEAFF. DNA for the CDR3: TGTGCCAGCAGCCTGATTGGAGGTGGCACTGAAGCTTTCTTT.

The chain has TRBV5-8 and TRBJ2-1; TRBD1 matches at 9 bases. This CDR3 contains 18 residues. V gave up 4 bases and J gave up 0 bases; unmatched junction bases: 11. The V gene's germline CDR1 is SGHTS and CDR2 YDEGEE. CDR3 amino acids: CASSPRDRVTSSYNEQFF. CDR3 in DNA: TGTGCCAGCAGCCCCCGGGACAGGGTGACCAGCTCCTACAATGAGCAGTTCTTC.

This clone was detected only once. This CDR3 is CASRRGGGGMTDTQYF. The CDR3 nucleotides are TGTGCCAGCAGGCGGGGGGGCGGGGGTATGACAGATACGCAGTATTTT. The chain uses TRBV5-4 and TRBJ2-3; 9 bases agree with TRBD2. The CDR3 extends over 16 amino acids. Losses at the gene ends were 5 bases for V and 3 bases for J; bases not matched to a gene: 10. Germline values: CDR1 SGHNT, CDR2 YYREEE (reference sequence).

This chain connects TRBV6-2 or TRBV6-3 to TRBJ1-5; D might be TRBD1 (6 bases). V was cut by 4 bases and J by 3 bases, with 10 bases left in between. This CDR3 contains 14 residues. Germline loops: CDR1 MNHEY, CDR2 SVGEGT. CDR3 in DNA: TGTGCCAGCAGTTTAGACAGGATCAATCAGCCCCAGCATTTT. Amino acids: CASSLDRINQPQHF.

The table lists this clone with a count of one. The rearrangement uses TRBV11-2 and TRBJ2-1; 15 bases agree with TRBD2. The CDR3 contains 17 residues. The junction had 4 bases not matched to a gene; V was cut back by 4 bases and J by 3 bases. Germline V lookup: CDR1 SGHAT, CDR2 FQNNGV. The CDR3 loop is CASSSGTSGGSYNEQFF. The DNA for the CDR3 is TGTGCCAGCAGCTCCGGGACTAGCGGGGGGAGCTACAATGAGCAGTTCTTC. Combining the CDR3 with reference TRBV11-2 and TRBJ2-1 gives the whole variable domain EAGVAQSPRYKIIEKRQSVAFWCNPISGHATLYWYQQILGQGPKLLIQFQNNGVVDDSQLPKDRFSAERLKGVDSTLKIQPAKLEDSAVYLCASSSGTSGGSYNEQFFGPGTRLTVL.

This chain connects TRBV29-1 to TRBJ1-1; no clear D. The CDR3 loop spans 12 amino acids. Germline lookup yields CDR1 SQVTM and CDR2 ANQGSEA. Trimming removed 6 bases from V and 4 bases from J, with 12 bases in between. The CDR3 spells CSVRPASTEAFF. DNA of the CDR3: TGCAGCGTCCGGCCTGCTAGCACTGAAGCTTTCTTT.

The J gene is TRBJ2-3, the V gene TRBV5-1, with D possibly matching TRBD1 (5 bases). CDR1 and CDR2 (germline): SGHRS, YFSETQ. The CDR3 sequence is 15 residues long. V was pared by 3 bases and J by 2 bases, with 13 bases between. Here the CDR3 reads CASSSPDSNTDTQYF. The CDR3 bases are TGCGCCAGCAGCTCCCCCGACAGTAACACAGATACGCAGTATTTT.

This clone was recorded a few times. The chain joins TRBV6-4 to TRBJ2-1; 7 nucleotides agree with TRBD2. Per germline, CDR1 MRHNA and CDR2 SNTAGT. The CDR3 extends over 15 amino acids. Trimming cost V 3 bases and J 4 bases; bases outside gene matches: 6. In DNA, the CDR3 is TGTGCCAGCAGTGAGGGGAGCGGGGAATACAATGAGCAGTTCTTC. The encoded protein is CASSEGSGEYNEQFF.

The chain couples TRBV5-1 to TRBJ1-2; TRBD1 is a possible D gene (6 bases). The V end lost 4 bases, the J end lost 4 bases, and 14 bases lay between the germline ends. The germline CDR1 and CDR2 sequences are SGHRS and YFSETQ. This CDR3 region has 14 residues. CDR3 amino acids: CASSPWTATYGYTF. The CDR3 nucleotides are TGCGCCAGCAGCCCGTGGACAGCTACCTATGGCTACACCTTC.

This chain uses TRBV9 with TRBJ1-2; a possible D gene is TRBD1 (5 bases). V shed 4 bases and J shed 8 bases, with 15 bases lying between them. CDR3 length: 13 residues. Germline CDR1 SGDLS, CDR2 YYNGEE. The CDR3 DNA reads TGTGCCAGCAGCTTTGACTCAGGGTCCGGCTACACCTTC. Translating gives CASSFDSGSGYTF.

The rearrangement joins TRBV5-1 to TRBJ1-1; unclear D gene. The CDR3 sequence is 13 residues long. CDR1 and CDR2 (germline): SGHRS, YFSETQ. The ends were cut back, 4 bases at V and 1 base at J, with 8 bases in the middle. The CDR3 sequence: CASSPGGNTEAFF. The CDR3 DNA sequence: TGCGCCAGCAGCCCAGGAGGGAACACTGAAGCTTTCTTT. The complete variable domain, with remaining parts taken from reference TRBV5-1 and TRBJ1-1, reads KAGVTQTPRYLIKTRGQQVTLSCSPISGHRSVSWYQQTPGQGLQFLFEYFSETQRNKGNFPGRFSGRQFSNSRSEMNVSTLELGDSALYLCASSPGGNTEAFFGQGTRLTVV.

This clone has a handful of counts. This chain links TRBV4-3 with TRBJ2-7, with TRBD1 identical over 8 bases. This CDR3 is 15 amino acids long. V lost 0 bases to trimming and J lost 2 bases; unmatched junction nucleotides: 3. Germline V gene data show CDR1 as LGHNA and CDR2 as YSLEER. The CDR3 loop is CASSQDPQGAYEQYF. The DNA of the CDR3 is TGCGCCAGCAGCCAAGATCCACAGGGGGCCTACGAGCAGTACTTC.

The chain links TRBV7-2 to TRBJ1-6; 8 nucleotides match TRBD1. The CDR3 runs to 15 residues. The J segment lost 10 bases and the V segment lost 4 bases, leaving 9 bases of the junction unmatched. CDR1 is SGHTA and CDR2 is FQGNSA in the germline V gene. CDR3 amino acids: CASSSDRVGGSPLHF. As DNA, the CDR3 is TGTGCCAGCAGCTCGGACAGGGTCGGAGGGTCACCCCTCCACTTT.

The DNA of the CDR3 is TGTGCCATACGGGAGGGCTCTGGAAACACCATATATTTT. It yields the protein CAIREGSGNTIYF. This rearrangement joins TRBV12-3 or TRBV12-4 to TRBJ1-3; D is uncertain. The V end lost 10 bases, the J end lost 0 bases, and 10 bases lay between the germline ends. The CDR3 contains 13 residues.

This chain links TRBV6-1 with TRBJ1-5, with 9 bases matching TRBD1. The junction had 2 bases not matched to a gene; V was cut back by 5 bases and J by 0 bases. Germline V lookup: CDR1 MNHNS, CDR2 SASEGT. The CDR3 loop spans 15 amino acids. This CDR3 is CASSHRGLSNQPQHF. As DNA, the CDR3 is TGTGCCAGCAGTCACAGGGGGCTTAGCAATCAGCCCCAGCATTTT.

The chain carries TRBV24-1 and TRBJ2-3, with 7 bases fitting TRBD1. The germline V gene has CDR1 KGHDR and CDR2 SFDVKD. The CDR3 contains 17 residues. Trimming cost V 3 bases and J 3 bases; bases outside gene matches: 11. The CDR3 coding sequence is TGTGCCACCAGTGATCCTACCGGGACAGTAGGGACAGATACGCAGTATTTT. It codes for CATSDPTGTVGTDTQYF.

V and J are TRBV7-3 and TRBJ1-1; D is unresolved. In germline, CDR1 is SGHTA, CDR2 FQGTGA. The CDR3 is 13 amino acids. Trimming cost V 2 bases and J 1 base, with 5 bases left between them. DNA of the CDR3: TGTGCCAGCAGCTTATGGCAGAACACTGAAGCTTTCTTT. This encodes CASSLWQNTEAFF.

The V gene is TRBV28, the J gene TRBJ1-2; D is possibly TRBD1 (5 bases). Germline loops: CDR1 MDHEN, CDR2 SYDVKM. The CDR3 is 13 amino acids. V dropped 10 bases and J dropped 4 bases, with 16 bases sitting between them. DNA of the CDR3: TGTGCCACCCTCGGGGGGATCGCCTATGGCTACACCTTC. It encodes CATLGGIAYGYTF.

CDR3 region: CASSDRTNSGTTYNEQFF. The CDR3 coding sequence is TGTGCCAGCTCCGACAGGACAAATAGCGGGACCACCTACAATGAGCAGTTCTTC. The rearrangement joins TRBV18 to TRBJ2-1; 8 bases are shared with TRBD2. V shed 6 bases and J 2 bases; nucleotides not matched to a gene: 15. The germline V gene encodes CDR1 KGHSH and CDR2 LQKENI. The CDR3 has 18 residues. Combining the CDR3 with reference TRBV18 and TRBJ2-1 gives the whole variable domain NAGVMQNPRHLVRRRGQEARLRCSPMKGHSHVYWYRQLPEEGLKFMVYLQKENIIDESGMPKERFSAEFPKEGPSILRIQQVVRGDSAAYFCASSDRTNSGTTYNEQFFGPGTRLTVL.

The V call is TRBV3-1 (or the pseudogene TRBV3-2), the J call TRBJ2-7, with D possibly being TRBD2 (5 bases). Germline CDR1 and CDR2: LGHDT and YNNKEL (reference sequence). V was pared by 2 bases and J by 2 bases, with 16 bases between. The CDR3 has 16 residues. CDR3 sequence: CASSQINGMPPYEQYF. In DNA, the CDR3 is TGTGCCAGCAGCCAAATCAACGGGATGCCCCCCTACGAGCAGTACTTC.

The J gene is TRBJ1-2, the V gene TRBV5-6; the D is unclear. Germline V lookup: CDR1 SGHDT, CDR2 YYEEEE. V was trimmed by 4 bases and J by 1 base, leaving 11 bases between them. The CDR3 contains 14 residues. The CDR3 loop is CASSPPGNNYGYTF. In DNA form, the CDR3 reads TGTGCCAGCAGCCCCCCGGGGAATAACTATGGCTACACCTTC. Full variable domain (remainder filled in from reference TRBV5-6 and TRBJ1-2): DAGVTQSPTHLIKTRGQQVTLRCSPKSGHDTVSWYQQALGQGPQFIFQYYEEEERQRGNFPDRFSGHQFPNYSSELNVNALLLGDSALYLCASSPPGNNYGYTFGSGTRLTVV.